This T cell receptor (beta chain) is drawn from a study of PD-1 blockade in classical Hodgkin lymphoma. Study-level findings and limits: Only CD4+ TCR diversity, not CD8+, had risen significantly by C4D1. Baseline diversity in complete responders resembled that of newly diagnosed patients. Exclusion covered patients beginning nivolumab under 1 year post-ASCT.

The method was immunoSEQ multiplex PCR; TCRdb's version includes in-frame clones alone and lacks a portion of them. The table shows about 110,000 clones, with approximately 90% occurring only once. CDR1 and CDR2 (germline): SGDLS, YYNGEE. With 4 bases clipped from V and 3 bases from J, the junction kept 9 bases outside the gene matches. CDR3 length equals 16 residues. The time point is: cycle 4 day 1 (C4D1), after around six weeks of nivolumab. The patients all showed relapse after autologous stem cell transplantation, while their brentuximab vedotin exposure varied. In the case of this clone: Its antigen is not identified.

The source was peripheral blood mononuclear cells (PBMCs), collected before the fourth cycle of nivolumab. V is TRBV9 and J is TRBJ1-4; 7 bases line up with TRBD1. The receptor was derived from a human donor with classical Hodgkin lymphoma. CDR3 nucleotides: TGTGCCAGCAGCCCAGGAACAGGGGTTCCTAATGAAAAACTGTTTTTT. Encoded protein: CASSPGTGVPNEKLFF.